A single sample gave rise to the 18 T cell receptor beta chains below, sequenced in a study of blood T cell repertoires in COVID-19. Profiling relied on immunoSEQ multiplex PCR, and the TCRdb table lists in-frame clones only, not all of them. This sample carries 200,000 to 250,000 clones, around 84% of them seen once, and the ten largest clones take around 5.5%. Sequencing was performed on peripheral blood. The receptors derive from a woman aged 60 to 75 who had recovered from COVID-19.

The count of this clone is one. This chain's CDR3 is CASSFFDRVTEAFF. The DNA for the CDR3 is TGTGCCAGCAGCTTCTTCGACAGGGTCACTGAAGCTTTCTTT. The V call is TRBV5-4, the J call TRBJ1-1; 7 bases are shared with TRBD1. Germline loops: CDR1 SGHNT, CDR2 YYREEE (reference sequence). The ends lost 2 bases at V and 4 bases at J; junction bases unmatched: 5. The CDR3 extends over 14 amino acids. Based on the CDR3 plus reference TRBV5-4 and TRBJ1-1, the full variable domain is ETGVTQSPTHLIKTRGQQVTLRCSSQSGHNTVSWYQQALGQGPQFIFQYYREEENGRGNFPPRFSGLQFPNYSSELNVNALELDDSALYLCASSFFDRVTEAFFGQGTRLTVV.

The chain employs TRBV27 and TRBJ2-1; D perhaps matches TRBD1 (6 bases). With 5 bases removed from V and 0 bases from J, the gap between germline ends came to 8 bases. There are 14 residues in the CDR3. CDR1 and CDR2 (germline): MNHEY, SMNVEV (reference sequence). CDR3 loop: CASSGTSSYNEQFF. CDR3 nucleotide sequence: TGTGCCAGCAGTGGGACAAGCTCCTACAATGAGCAGTTCTTC.

CDR3 DNA sequence: TGTGCCAGCAGTGAAGCAGGGGCAGCACTATATGGCTACACCTTC. This encodes CASSEAGAALYGYTF. V is TRBV6-1 and J is TRBJ1-2; D is possibly TRBD1 (5 bases). This CDR3 comprises 15 residues. Germline CDR1 and CDR2: MNHNS and SASEGT. The ends were cut back, 0 bases at V and 5 bases at J, with 13 bases in the middle.

This chain joins TRBV19 and TRBJ2-5, with 8 bases that match TRBD1. Per the germline V gene, CDR1 is LNHDA and CDR2 is SQIVND (reference sequence). The CDR3 sequence is 12 residues long. Unmatched junction bases numbered 1, after V lost 6 bases and J lost 4 bases. The CDR3 nucleotides read TGTGCCAGTAGGGGACAGGTAGAGACCCAGTACTTC. It codes for CASRGQVETQYF.

V gene TRBV14 combines with J gene TRBJ2-1; TRBD1 matches at 8 bases. This CDR3 spans 16 amino acids. Trimming at V came to 4 bases and at J to 5 bases, leaving 10 bases not matched to a gene. CDR1 is SGHDN and CDR2 is FVKESK in the germline V gene. In DNA form, the CDR3 reads TGTGCCAGCAGCCGATCTCCGGGACAGGTCGACAATGAGCAGTTCTTC. It specifies CASSRSPGQVDNEQFF.

The V call is TRBV2, the J call TRBJ1-1; D remains unclear. The germline CDR1 and CDR2 sequences are SNHLY and FYNNEI. V was trimmed by 4 bases and J by 12 bases, leaving 15 bases between them. This CDR3 is built from 12 residues. In nucleotides, the CDR3 is TGTGCCAGCAGTGCCTCGGGAGGCGTCCCTTTCTTT. It is translated as CASSASGGVPFF.

J is TRBJ1-1 and V is TRBV7-9; D uncertain. CDR3 length equals 16 residues. The V end was cut by 7 bases, the J end by 1 base, with 19 bases between. Germline V gene sequence: CDR1 SEHNR, CDR2 FQNEAQ (reference sequence). The CDR3 region is CASTSRTRSQNTEAFF. CDR3 DNA: TGTGCCAGCACATCCCGAACTAGGAGCCAGAACACTGAAGCTTTCTTT.

This chain's CDR3 is CASSSTAVNQETQYF. In nucleotides, the CDR3 is TGTGCCAGCAGCTCGACAGCTGTAAACCAAGAGACCCAGTACTTC. The rearrangement links TRBV5-8 to TRBJ2-5; D might be TRBD1 (5 bases). Germline loops: CDR1 SGHTS, CDR2 YDEGEE. CDR3 length: 15 amino acids. V was clipped by 3 bases and J by 0 bases, with 12 bases between them.

This rearrangement joins TRBV5-1 to TRBJ2-2; TRBD2 might be the D (5 bases). Per the germline V gene, CDR1 is SGHRS and CDR2 is YFSETQ. This CDR3 has 15 amino acids. Trimming shortened V by 7 bases and J by 0 bases, and 13 bases separated the two germline ends. CDR3 in amino acids: CASAPGSSNTGELFF. CDR3 nucleotides: TGCGCCAGCGCCCCGGGGTCATCGAACACCGGGGAGCTGTTTTTT.

Comment on this clone: Other DNA sequences in this sample translate to the same CDR3. This chain links TRBV9 with TRBJ1-5, with unresolved D. Germline assignment: CDR1 SGDLS and CDR2 YYNGEE. Trimming removed 3 bases from V and 4 bases from J, with 8 bases in between. The CDR3 extends over 13 amino acids. The CDR3 DNA sequence: TGTGCCAGCAGCGCTGGAGGAAATCAGCCCCAGCATTTT. It specifies CASSAGGNQPQHF.

The V gene is TRBV3-1 (or the pseudogene TRBV3-2), the J gene TRBJ2-3; no reliable D call. Trimming removed 4 bases at V and 4 bases at J, with 9 bases between. This CDR3 region has 13 residues. Per the germline V gene, CDR1 is LGHDT and CDR2 is YNNKEL (reference sequence). CDR3 loop: CASSLRVADTQYF. The CDR3 coding sequence is TGTGCCAGCAGCCTACGGGTCGCAGATACGCAGTATTTT.

The chain links TRBV7-8 to TRBJ1-4; D gene unclear. This CDR3 spans 22 amino acids. V was shortened by 3 bases and J by 7 bases, with 36 bases between the two germline ends. CDR1 and CDR2 from the germline V gene are SGHVS and FQNEAQ. CDR3 amino acids: CASSLGDGVTESYVGPSEKLFF. CDR3 in DNA: TGTGCCAGCAGCTTGGGAGATGGGGTCACCGAATCGTACGTCGGTCCTAGTGAAAAACTGTTTTTT.

J is TRBJ2-3 and V is TRBV4-3; 8 bases line up with TRBD2. V lost 3 bases to trimming and J lost 8 bases; unmatched junction nucleotides: 10. Germline V gene sequence: CDR1 LGHNA, CDR2 YSLEER. This CDR3 spans 15 amino acids. CDR3 sequence reads: CASSQIAGFGGTQYF. The DNA of the CDR3 is TGCGCCAGCAGCCAGATAGCGGGGTTTGGGGGTACGCAGTATTTT.

This clone appeared a single time. The rearrangement joins TRBV19 to TRBJ1-1; D might be TRBD1 (5 bases). The CDR3 length is 14 residues. Germline values: CDR1 LNHDA, CDR2 SQIVND (reference sequence). V shed 3 bases and J shed 12 bases, with 20 bases lying between them. The CDR3: CASSMGGGVSRSFF. The CDR3 DNA sequence: TGTGCCAGTAGTATGGGTGGGGGGGTGAGTAGATCTTTCTTT.

The genes are TRBV6-6 and TRBJ2-7; tentative D call: TRBD2 (7 bases). The CDR3 has 15 residues. The V gene's germline CDR1 is MNHNY and CDR2 SVGAGI (reference sequence). V was pared by 5 bases and J by 5 bases, with 19 bases between. The CDR3 reads CASSNAVWGGDEQYF. CDR3 in DNA: TGTGCCAGCAGTAACGCCGTTTGGGGGGGCGACGAGCAGTACTTC.

The chain links TRBV6-6 to TRBJ1-3; D might be TRBD1 (5 bases). The CDR3 is made up of 14 amino acids. V lost 2 bases and J 11 bases, leaving 16 bases between the germline ends. Germline values: CDR1 MNHNY, CDR2 SVGAGI (reference sequence). The CDR3 spells CASSYPGTWQPIYF. In DNA form, the CDR3 reads TGTGCCAGCAGTTACCCCGGGACTTGGCAACCCATATATTTT.

V and J are TRBV7-2 and TRBJ1-2; D might be TRBD1 (6 bases). V lost 4 bases and J lost 4, with 10 bases in between. From germline, CDR1 is SGHTA and CDR2 FQGNSA. This CDR3 spans 13 amino acids. Here the CDR3 DNA reads TGTGCCAGCAGCTCCTCAGGGGTCTATGGCTACACCTTC. Translating gives CASSSSGVYGYTF.

This chain uses TRBV4-3 with TRBJ2-3; the match to TRBD2 covers 10 bases. The trim removed 0 bases at V and 4 bases at J, leaving 10 bases unmatched. This CDR3 contains 18 residues. Germline V CDR1 and CDR2: LGHNA, YSLEER. The CDR3 here is CASSQDLGASGGSDTQYF. The CDR3 DNA sequence: TGCGCCAGCAGCCAAGACCTCGGAGCTAGCGGGGGATCAGATACGCAGTATTTT.